This T cell receptor beta chain was found in a study of shared clonotypes between healthy human individuals (TCRdb year 2020). Describing the broader study: A couple of women and a few men aged 18 to 49 years were included in the cohort. Per donor, three plates each were used for CD4 naive and CD4 memory, two for CD8 naive, and one for CD8 memory. To estimate repertoire size and how much clonotypes are shared between individuals, the study performed deep sequencing of blood TCR repertoires from a few healthy adults. Libraries were prepared and TCR repertoires were sequenced by different laboratories using diverse techniques, in order to increase sequencing depth and limit assay-specific biases. Between about 0.8 and 9 billion PBMCs per donor were obtained by leukapheresis. Study-wide findings and limitations: Sampling was restricted to blood, and TCR repertoires in tissues likely differ from the TCR repertoires found in blood. Incomplete sequencing was indicated by rarefaction of sorted-subset datasets, despite the large sequencing depth. Compared with non-shared clonotypes, the clonotypes found in all four sorted-subset donors had higher generation probabilities. Because the study included a small number of donors, the genetic and exposure-history diversity represented was limited. Estimated clonotype richness was generally larger for naive than for memory subsets. Across a handful of donors, about 4.5% of naive CD4, roughly 3.3% of naive CD8, about 2.3% of memory CD4, and about 0.4% of memory CD8 clonotypes were shared. Based on pairwise subsampling, the degree of clonotype sharing among donors was expected to be affected by sequencing depth.

Using the deep immunoSEQ assay, TCR CDR3 regions were amplified from genomic DNA by multiplex PCR. For each cell subset, the extracted genomic DNA was distributed evenly across all wells of several immunoSEQ 96-well plates, and each plate served as one replicate. For sorted subsets, roughly 200 ng of genomic DNA, equivalent to 25,000 to 35,000 T cell genomes, went into each replicate PCR. The purified libraries were quantified using a Qubit 3.0 fluorometer, sized with a Bioanalyzer 2100, and then quantified again using the KAPA Library Quantification kit. Each immunoSEQ 96-well plate was sequenced on its own single-read 150-cycle Illumina NextSeq 550 flow cell. In the paper's pipeline: Because the immunoSEQ output held only junctional sequences and lacked quality scores, the filtering could not match the filtering applied to full-length reads. Sequences were annotated with PyIR, a Python wrapper for IgBLAST v1.9, using IMGT germline references to assign V/J genes and CDR3. Any read was removed if the V/J assignment was weak (E-value above 1e-6), the CDR3 was missing, or the read contained stop codons, out-of-frame junctions, or ambiguous translated residues. A V3J clonotype was defined by an identical inferred V gene, J gene, and CDR3 amino acid sequence. To compute the percentage overlap between repertoires, the number of shared unique clonotypes was divided by the size of the smaller repertoire. Richness of each repertoire was evaluated using RTK rarefaction, the Chao1 estimator, and Recon v2.1 estimates of unobserved clonotypes. Generation probabilities for all TCRbeta clonotypes obtained by the gDNA method from a few donors were computed using OLGA. TCRdb took over this immuneACCESS table, retaining in-frame rearrangements with V and J assigned. Such tables are incomplete; in checked studies, under half of the missing clones stem from an unresolved V gene, and the remainder is unexplained. Clone size and V and J calls were adopted from that table, with D and trimming inferred from the DNA. The sample table shows 2 million to 2.5 million clones, and 85% to 95% are seen once. Under 0.15% of the sample rests with the top ten.

Healthy HIV-negative adults with no recently reported acute infections or vaccinations were included as donors. All donors were Caucasian adults living in Nashville, Tennessee, USA. CD4+ T cells were enriched through magnetic negative selection, after which naive cells were positively selected on CD45RA and the remaining negative fraction served as the memory subset. Blood was obtained by leukapheresis, after which PBMCs were separated by Ficoll-Histopaque density gradient centrifugation and cryopreserved in liquid nitrogen vapor phase. Analytical flow cytometry was used to check the purity and quantity of every magnetically sorted T cell population. Each sorted fraction had its genomic DNA isolated and then quantified by UV absorbance on a Nanodrop 2000c. In the case of this clone: This receptor's antigen is unknown. Mismatch with germline at one junction end may stem from a read error. The same CDR3 also results from other DNA sequences found in this sample.

The germline V gene (reference sequence) provides CDR1 SEHNR and CDR2 FQNEAQ. The CDR3 runs 13 residues from the cysteine to the phenylalanine. Only CDR3 DNA is held: 39 bases, read in frame from base 1. The TCR sequence derives from a man aged 18-30 years in good health. The sequence links TRBV7-9 to TRBJ2-3, with 7 middle bases fitting TRBD2. The sample consisted of naive CD4+ T cells sorted from blood. Per the publication, the cell subset or site label means: CD45RA+ positively selected. The bases read TGTGCCAGCAGCCTAGCGGTCACAGATACGCAGTATTTT. Translated, this is CASSLAVTDTQYF.